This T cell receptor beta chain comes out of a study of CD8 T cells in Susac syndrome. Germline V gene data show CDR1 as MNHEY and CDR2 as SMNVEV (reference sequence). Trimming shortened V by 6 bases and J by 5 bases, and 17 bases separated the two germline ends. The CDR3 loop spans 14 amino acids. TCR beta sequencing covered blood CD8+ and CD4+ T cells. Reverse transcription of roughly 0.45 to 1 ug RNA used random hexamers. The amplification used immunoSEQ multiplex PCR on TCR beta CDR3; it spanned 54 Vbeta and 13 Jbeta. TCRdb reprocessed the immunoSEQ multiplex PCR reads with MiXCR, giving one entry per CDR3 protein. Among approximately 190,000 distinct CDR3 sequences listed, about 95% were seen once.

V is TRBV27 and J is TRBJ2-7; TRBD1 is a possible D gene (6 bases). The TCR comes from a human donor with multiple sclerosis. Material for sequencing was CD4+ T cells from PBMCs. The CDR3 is CASSPLLQGNEQYF. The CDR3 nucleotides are TGTGCCAGCAGCCCCCTATTACAGGGAAACGAGCAGTACTTC.